This T cell receptor (beta chain) was captured by sequencing in a study of blood T cell repertoires in COVID-19. Study at large: Sources were T cells, B-cell-depleted T cells, or PBMCs; the material itself was cDNA or gDNA.

This CDR3 has 15 residues. CDR1 MDHEN and CDR2 SYDVKM come from the germline V gene. Trimming removed 5 bases at V and 8 bases at J, with 18 bases between. Assay used: immunoSEQ multiplex PCR; TCRdb lists only in-frame clones, some missing. The top ten hold nearly 20% of the sample, which has 230,000 or so clones, around four fifths seen once. The chain carries TRBV28 and TRBJ1-4, with D possibly matching TRBD1 (5 bases). Sequencing was performed on peripheral blood. The TCR comes from a man aged 25-45 years with active or convalescent COVID-19. CDR3 protein: CASSPYRGEGEKLFF. The DNA for the CDR3 is TGTGCCAGCAGTCCATACCGAGGGGAGGGGGAAAAACTGTTTTTT.